Below, 26 T cell receptor beta chains from the same sample are listed, as sequenced in a study of human T cells and chemical hapten exposure (dated by TCRdb to the early 2020s). The library was generated by RACE. The sequencer listed for this sample is NextSeq 500. The public reads were reprocessed in TCRdb via fastp at Q25 and MiXCR, keeping in-frame beta chains. Duplicate CDR3 protein sequences are folded into a single record with the most common DNA and genes. The sample data list about 350,000 distinct CDR3 sequences, and roughly 6.3% of these were observed just once. The ten largest clones represent about 5% of the sample. This specimen's time point label, per the study, means: patch test 2, 6 weeks after DPC sensitization. The sample's treatment or condition label is to be understood as: therapeutic diphenylcyclopropenone sensitization with weekly scalp DPC. The sequenced sample was whole blood, obtained in connection with sensitization to the hapten diphenylcyclopropenone (DPC). These receptor sequences come from a young woman with alopecia areata. Some clones in this sample may be carry-over from other donors' samples.

This clonotype was counted at least ten times. The CDR3 loop is CASSQNYNEQFF. CDR3 nucleotides: TGTGCCAGCAGCCAAAATTACAATGAGCAGTTCTTC. J is TRBJ2-1 and V is TRBV3-1; D not certain. CDR1 and CDR2 (germline): LGHDT, YNNKEL (reference sequence). Trimming pared 2 bases from V and 4 bases from J, leaving 3 bases between. The CDR3 length is 12 residues.

The table lists this clonotype with many counts. J is TRBJ1-5 and V is TRBV20-1; D remains ambiguous. Germline assignment: CDR1 DFQATT and CDR2 SNEGSKA (reference sequence). CDR3 length: 12 residues. Trimming left V 4 bases short and J 3 bases short, with 7 bases between. CDR3 coding DNA: TGCAGTGCTATCGGTCACAATCAGCCCCAGCATTTT. Its protein is CSAIGHNQPQHF.

This clonotype was seen ten or more times. This chain links TRBV12-3 or TRBV12-4 with TRBJ2-3; no firm D call. CDR3 length: 12 amino acids. V lost 6 bases and J lost 6, with 10 bases in between. The CDR3 region is CASSLNSDTQYF. The CDR3 region has the DNA TGTGCCAGCAGCTTAAATTCCGATACGCAGTATTTT.

This clonotype was observed a few times. The chain carries TRBV4-1 and TRBJ2-5; 11 bases line up with TRBD2. Trimming took 1 base from V and 4 from J; bases not matched to a gene: 2. CDR3 length equals 15 residues. Germline CDR1 MGHRA, CDR2 YSYEKL. The CDR3 sequence is CASSQASGGRETQYF. The DNA of the CDR3 is TGCGCCAGCAGCCAAGCTAGCGGGGGGCGAGAGACCCAGTACTTC.

The V and J genes are TRBV28 and TRBJ2-2; D possibly corresponds to TRBD1 (6 bases). This CDR3 spans 13 amino acids. Germline V gene sequence: CDR1 MDHEN, CDR2 SYDVKM. The V gene lost 8 bases and the J gene lost 5 bases, with 12 bases spanning the gap. CDR3 in amino acids: CASRYRDTGELFF. The DNA for the CDR3 is TGTGCCAGCCGGTACAGGGATACCGGGGAGCTGTTTTTT.

In its sample, this clonotype was seen a few times. The chain has TRBV3-1 and TRBJ2-2; a possible D gene is TRBD2 (5 bases). This CDR3 is built from 15 residues. CDR1 is LGHDT, CDR2 YNNKEL, per germline (reference sequence). The ends were cut back, 5 bases at V and 2 bases at J, with 12 bases in the middle. The CDR3 sequence: CASSDGVLNTGELFF. DNA of the CDR3: TGTGCCAGCAGCGACGGGGTCCTAAACACCGGGGAGCTGTTTTTT.

The CDR3 sequence is CASSQSSGNTEAFF. Written as DNA, the CDR3 is TGCGCCAGCAGTCAATCTTCAGGGAACACTGAAGCTTTCTTT. J is TRBJ1-1 and V is TRBV23-1, with no clear D. TRBV23-1 is noted as an ORF with a role that remains uncertain. V gave up 0 bases and J gave up 1 base, with 6 bases separating them. The CDR3 extends over 14 amino acids.

At least ten counts were recorded for this clonotype. This rearrangement joins TRBV12-3 or TRBV12-4 to TRBJ1-2; D call uncertain. The CDR3 is made up of 12 amino acids. The ends were cut back, 3 bases at V and 1 base at J, with 3 bases in the middle. The CDR3 DNA follows: TGTGCCAGCAGTTTGGATAACTATGGCTACACCTTC. Residues: CASSLDNYGYTF.

V gene TRBV29-1 combines with J gene TRBJ2-7, with D perhaps given as TRBD1 or TRBD2 (5 bases each). Per the germline V gene, CDR1 is SQVTM and CDR2 is ANQGSEA. Trimming cost V 6 bases and J 4 bases, with 10 bases left between them. The CDR3 is made up of 11 amino acids. As DNA, the CDR3 is TGCAGCGTCACTGGGGGTTACGAGCAGTACTTC. This codes for CSVTGGYEQYF.

This clonotype showed up just a few times. V gene TRBV11-2 combines with J gene TRBJ1-6; possibly TRBD1 for D (5 bases). Germline V gene lookup returns CDR1 SGHAT and CDR2 FQNNGV. The CDR3 is made up of 15 amino acids. Trimming removed 5 bases from V and 4 bases from J, with 12 bases in between. The CDR3 DNA is TGTGCCAGCAGCCCCGGGACCGAATATAATTCACCCCTCCACTTT. This codes for CASSPGTEYNSPLHF. The full variable domain, its missing parts supplied by reference TRBV11-2 and TRBJ1-6, is EAGVAQSPRYKIIEKRQSVAFWCNPISGHATLYWYQQILGQGPKLLIQFQNNGVVDDSQLPKDRFSAERLKGVDSTLKIQPAKLEDSAVYLCASSPGTEYNSPLHFGNGTRLTVT.

This clonotype occurred many times. The chain recombines TRBV5-6 with TRBJ2-7, with 10 bases aligning to TRBD2. V shed 4 bases and J 2 bases; nucleotides not matched to a gene: 3. The CDR3 is 14 residues long. Germline V lookup: CDR1 SGHDT, CDR2 YYEEEE. CDR3 sequence: CASSISGGPYEQYF. The CDR3 DNA reads TGTGCCAGCAGCATTAGCGGGGGGCCCTACGAGCAGTACTTC.

This clonotype was counted at least ten times. The chain combines TRBV3-1 with TRBJ2-7, with D unresolved. Germline V gene lookup returns CDR1 LGHDT and CDR2 YNNKEL (reference sequence). The CDR3 length is 13 residues. Trimming pared 4 bases from V and 5 bases from J, leaving 12 bases between. The CDR3 is CASSPSYYHEQYF. CDR3 nucleotide sequence: TGTGCCAGCAGCCCTTCCTATTACCACGAGCAGTACTTC.

The table lists this clonotype with a few counts. This chain connects TRBV20-1 to TRBJ2-7; D possibly corresponds to TRBD2 (5 bases). The CDR3 is made up of 15 amino acids. The germline CDR1 and CDR2 sequences are DFQATT and SNEGSKA (reference sequence). V dropped 5 bases and J dropped 2 bases, with 19 bases sitting between them. The CDR3 coding sequence is TGCAGTGCTGAGGGAGAGGCAGGTGGAACCTACGAGCAGTACTTC. Residues: CSAEGEAGGTYEQYF.

V and J are TRBV5-1 and TRBJ2-6, with D unresolved. The CDR3 spans 18 residues. Germline CDR1 reads SGHRS; CDR2 reads YFSETQ. V was cut by 1 base and J by 2 bases, with 16 bases left in between. The CDR3 reads CASSLLPNPTAGANVLTF. The CDR3 DNA is TGCGCCAGCAGCTTGTTACCTAATCCCACCGCTGGGGCCAACGTCCTGACTTTC. Full variable domain (missing parts from reference TRBV5-1 and TRBJ2-6): KAGVTQTPRYLIKTRGQQVTLSCSPISGHRSVSWYQQTPGQGLQFLFEYFSETQRNKGNFPGRFSGRQFSNSRSEMNVSTLELGDSALYLCASSLLPNPTAGANVLTFGAGSRLTVL.

This clonotype was seen repeatedly, ten times or more. V gene TRBV11-2 combines with J gene TRBJ2-7; D is unclear. Deletions cut 5 bases from V and 4 bases from J, with 15 bases between. Germline V gives CDR1 SGHAT, CDR2 FQNNGV. The CDR3 runs to 14 residues. CDR3 sequence reads: CASSKSPGLYEQYF. CDR3 DNA sequence: TGTGCCAGCAGCAAAAGCCCGGGCCTGTACGAGCAGTACTTC.

The genes are TRBV5-1 and TRBJ2-1; no reliable D call. The length of the CDR3 is 15 residues. Trimming took 1 base from V and 0 from J, leaving 8 bases between them. Germline loops: CDR1 SGHRS, CDR2 YFSETQ. The CDR3 sequence is CASSLWQSSYNEQFF. The CDR3 DNA follows: TGCGCCAGCAGCTTGTGGCAGAGCTCCTACAATGAGCAGTTCTTC.

This clonotype was seen a handful of times. This chain links TRBV6-6 with TRBJ2-7, with 9 bases lining up with TRBD1. Germline CDR1 reads MNHNY; CDR2 reads SVGAGI (reference sequence). CDR3 length equals 15 residues. V shed 0 bases, J shed 4 bases, and the junction held 4 bases outside the gene matches. CDR3: CASSYSMGQGYEQYF. The DNA for the CDR3 is TGTGCCAGCAGTTACTCTATGGGACAGGGATACGAGCAGTACTTC.

The V and J genes are TRBV5-1 and TRBJ1-5; TRBD1 might be the D (6 bases). The length of the CDR3 is 14 residues. CDR1 and CDR2 from the germline V gene are SGHRS and YFSETQ. The V end was cut by 4 bases, the J end by 7 bases, with 15 bases between. This CDR3 is CASSRAGARQPQHF. The CDR3 DNA reads TGCGCCAGCAGCAGGGCAGGGGCTAGGCAGCCCCAGCATTTT.

V usage is TRBV7-9 and J usage is TRBJ2-3, with D perhaps TRBD2 (6 bases). Germline loops: CDR1 SEHNR, CDR2 FQNEAQ (reference sequence). The V end lost 11 bases, the J end lost 6 bases, and 12 bases lay between the germline ends. This CDR3 comprises 11 residues. CDR3 sequence (DNA): TGTGCCGCCGGGGGAACGGATACGCAGTATTTT. Translation: CAAGGTDTQYF. Based on the CDR3 plus reference TRBV7-9 and TRBJ2-3, the full variable domain is DTGVSQNPRHKITKRGQNVTFRCDPISEHNRLYWYRQTLGQGPEFLTYFQNEAQLEKSRLLSDRFSAERPKGSFSTLEIQRTEQGDSAMYLCAAGGTDTQYFGPGTRLTVL.

Many counts were recorded for this clonotype. Written as DNA, the CDR3 is TGCAGCGTTGTGTCGCAGGACTATGGCTACACCTTC. It yields the protein CSVVSQDYGYTF. The chain is built from TRBV29-1 and TRBJ1-2; D call uncertain. V shed 4 bases and J shed 3 bases, with 9 bases lying between them. This CDR3 has 12 amino acids. Germline V gene data show CDR1 as SQVTM and CDR2 as ANQGSEA.

This clonotype was seen many times. V gene TRBV5-5 combines with J gene TRBJ2-5; 9 bases are shared with TRBD2. The V and J ends lost 4 bases and 5 bases, in that order; junction bases with no gene match: 6. There are 14 residues in the CDR3. From germline, CDR1 is SGHKS and CDR2 YYEKEE (reference sequence). The CDR3 sequence: CASSPAAGGETQYF. The CDR3 region has the DNA TGTGCCAGCAGCCCGGCGGCGGGAGGGGAGACCCAGTACTTC.

With regard to this clonotype: No DNA is shown, since the ends of the CDR3 on it are uncertain; the CDR3 is the one TCRdb lists. The CDR3 region is CASSFGPGIGLDEKLFF. This chain joins TRBV28 and TRBJ1-4; the listed D gene, TRBD1, was not tested against the DNA. Ends included, the CDR3 has 17 residues. Germline V gene sequence: CDR1 MDHEN, CDR2 SYDVKM.

The V and J genes are TRBV5-4 and TRBJ1-2; D is possibly TRBD1 (5 bases). The V and J ends lost 4 bases and 0 bases respectively, with 13 bases between them. This CDR3 has 15 residues. Germline V gene data show CDR1 as SGHNT and CDR2 as YYREEE (reference sequence). CDR3 residues: CASSADREANYGYTF. The DNA of the CDR3 is TGTGCCAGCAGCGCCGACAGAGAAGCTAACTATGGCTACACCTTC.

The chain links TRBV7-3 to TRBJ2-7; 8 bases line up with TRBD1. Unmatched junction bases numbered 3, after V lost 2 bases and J lost 3 bases. The germline CDR1 and CDR2 sequences are SGHTA and FQGTGA. This CDR3 comprises 14 residues. CDR3 loop: CASSLGQGRYEQYF. The CDR3 nucleotides are TGTGCCAGCAGCTTAGGACAGGGACGCTACGAGCAGTACTTC.

This clonotype turned up a few times. DNA for the CDR3: TGTGCCAGCAGATCTGACAGGGCTACCGGGGAGCTGTTTTTT. Protein sequence: CASRSDRATGELFF. The chain uses TRBV6-5 and TRBJ2-2, with 7 positions matching TRBD1. The germline gives CDR1 MNHEY, CDR2 SVGAGI. Losses at the gene ends were 6 bases for V and 5 bases for J; bases not matched to a gene: 6. The CDR3 spans 14 residues.

Ten or more counts support this clonotype. The chain recombines TRBV29-1 with TRBJ1-5; D call uncertain. The CDR3 contains 13 residues. The V gene lost 5 bases and the J gene lost 2 bases, with 10 bases spanning the gap. Germline V gene lookup returns CDR1 SQVTM and CDR2 ANQGSEA. The CDR3, as DNA: TGCAGCGTTTTAAGGGATCGCAATCAGCCCCAGCATTTT. The encoded protein is CSVLRDRNQPQHF.